The 14 T cell receptor beta chains below were found in one sample sequenced in a study of shared clonotypes between healthy human individuals. Repertoires were generated with immunoSEQ multiplex PCR, while TCRdb's copy carries only in-frame clones and drops some. The data contain 600,000 or so clones, around 95% of them singletons. CD45RO-negative, CCR7-positively selected cells formed the naive CD8 fraction, excluding terminally differentiated effector memory CD45RA+ cells. The sequenced sample consisted of naive CD8+ T cells sorted from blood. The origin of the receptors is a young woman in good health.

This clone has only one observation. At the DNA level, this CDR3 is encoded by other sequences in the same sample as well. The rearrangement links TRBV9 to TRBJ1-3, with no clear D. CDR1 SGDLS and CDR2 YYNGEE come from the germline V gene. Trimming removed 3 bases at V and 3 bases at J, with 4 bases between. There are 12 residues in the CDR3. Here the CDR3 reads CASSGDGNTIYF. For the CDR3, the DNA is TGTGCCAGCAGCGGTGATGGAAACACCATATATTTT.

The chain carries TRBV7-7 and TRBJ2-5; 14 bases match TRBD2. CDR1 and CDR2 from the germline V gene are SSHAT and FNYEAQ (reference sequence). V lost 5 bases and J lost 6; bases outside the gene matches: 5. The CDR3 loop spans 15 amino acids. CDR3 coding DNA: TGTGCCAGCAGCCCCGGGACTAGCGGGAGAAAGACCCAGTACTTC. It yields the protein CASSPGTSGRKTQYF.

A word on this clone: At the DNA level, this CDR3 is encoded by other sequences in the same sample as well. The V gene is TRBV19, the J gene TRBJ2-7; 7 bases agree with TRBD2. V shed 3 bases, J shed 4 bases, and the junction held 3 bases outside the gene matches. This CDR3 is 13 amino acids long. Germline assignment: CDR1 LNHDA and CDR2 SQIVND (reference sequence). The DNA for the CDR3 is TGTGCCAGTAGTATCGCCGGGGGGTACGAGCAGTACTTC. Amino acid sequence: CASSIAGGYEQYF.

The chain is built from TRBV27 and TRBJ2-7; D gene unclear. Deletions cut 11 bases from V and 2 bases from J, with 16 bases between. The CDR3 spans 13 residues. Germline V CDR1 and CDR2: MNHEY, SMNVEV (reference sequence). The CDR3 bases are TGTGCCCCCCGCACTCGACCACCCTACGAGCAGTACTTC. The encoded protein is CAPRTRPPYEQYF.

The chain links TRBV7-9 to TRBJ2-2, with 11 bases matching TRBD2. Germline V gene sequence: CDR1 SEHNR, CDR2 FQNEAQ (reference sequence). Losses at the gene ends were 6 bases for V and 1 base for J; bases not matched to a gene: 4. The CDR3 has 16 residues. The CDR3, as DNA: TGTGCCAGCAGTCAAGGACTAGCGGGGAACACCGGGGAGCTGTTTTTT. Translated, it gives CASSQGLAGNTGELFF.

The sample holds one count of this clone. This chain connects TRBV27 to TRBJ1-2, with D unclear. CDR1 MNHEY and CDR2 SMNVEV come from the germline V gene (reference sequence). The CDR3 is made up of 13 amino acids. Trimming left V 3 bases short and J 7 bases short, with 12 bases between. CDR3 DNA sequence: TGTGCCAGCAGTTTTCAACCCCGGGGTGGCTACACCTTC. Translation: CASSFQPRGGYTF.

This sequence joins TRBV5-4 and TRBJ2-7; either TRBD1 or TRBD2 may fit D (5 bases each). Trimming left V 4 bases short and J 2 bases short, with 19 bases between. The CDR3 length is 16 residues. Germline CDR1 reads SGHNT; CDR2 reads YYREEE (reference sequence). In nucleotides, the CDR3 is TGTGCCAGCAGCCACTCCCGACCCGGGGCCACCTACGAGCAGTACTTC. It yields the protein CASSHSRPGATYEQYF.

Remarks on this clone: This same CDR3 is encoded by further DNA sequences in the sample. The V and J genes are TRBV27 and TRBJ2-5; no clear D gene. This CDR3 is built from 13 residues. Trimming took 2 bases from V and 1 from J, leaving 5 bases between them. Germline V gene lookup returns CDR1 MNHEY and CDR2 SMNVEV (reference sequence). The CDR3 nucleotides read TGTGCCAGCAGTTTACTAGGCCAAGAGACCCAGTACTTC. Translating it yields CASSLLGQETQYF.

The J gene is TRBJ2-2, the V gene TRBV18; TRBD2 aligns across 9 bases. The CDR3 has 17 residues. Trimming removed 6 bases from V and 1 base from J; junction bases left unmatched: 9. Per germline, CDR1 KGHSH and CDR2 LQKENI. This CDR3 reads CASSPKKLAGNTGELFF. CDR3 DNA: TGTGCCAGCTCCCCAAAGAAACTAGCGGGGAACACCGGGGAGCTGTTTTTT. Based on the CDR3 plus reference TRBV18 and TRBJ2-2, the full variable domain is NAGVMQNPRHLVRRRGQEARLRCSPMKGHSHVYWYRQLPEEGLKFMVYLQKENIIDESGMPKERFSAEFPKEGPSILRIQQVVRGDSAAYFCASSPKKLAGNTGELFFGEGSRLTVL.

CDR3 nucleotide sequence: TGTGCCAGCTCCCGGGCCACTTTCTGGGGAACAGATACGCAGTATTTT. Residues: CASSRATFWGTDTQYF. The chain employs TRBV18 and TRBJ2-3; D gene ambiguous. Trimming pared 6 bases from V and 3 bases from J, leaving 19 bases between. The germline gives CDR1 KGHSH, CDR2 LQKENI. The CDR3 spans 16 residues.

The CDR3 loop reads CAWKIWGEKLFF. The CDR3 DNA is TGTGCCTGGAAAATCTGGGGGGAAAAACTGTTTTTT. The gene calls are TRBV30 and TRBJ1-4, with D perhaps TRBD1 (5 bases). The germline V gene has CDR1 GTSNPN and CDR2 SVGIG (reference sequence). The CDR3 has 12 residues. V lost 4 bases and J 8 bases, leaving 11 bases between the germline ends.

V and J are TRBV5-1 and TRBJ1-1; TRBD1 is a possible D gene (5 bases). This CDR3 has 13 amino acids. The V and J ends lost 0 bases and 3 bases respectively, with 6 bases between them. Germline V gene data show CDR1 as SGHRS and CDR2 as YFSETQ. CDR3 amino acids: CASSLGQYTEAFF. CDR3 DNA: TGCGCCAGCAGCTTGGGACAGTACACTGAAGCTTTCTTT.

The chain has TRBV5-1 and TRBJ2-5; the D is unclear. Trimming took 4 bases from V and 3 from J, leaving 13 bases between them. This CDR3 region has 14 residues. CDR1 and CDR2 from the germline V gene are SGHRS and YFSETQ. The CDR3 spells CASSPFYNKETQYF. The CDR3 nucleotides are TGCGCCAGCAGCCCTTTTTACAACAAAGAGACCCAGTACTTC.

This chain joins TRBV6-1 and TRBJ2-1, with TRBD2 matching over 7 bases. The V gene end was trimmed by 11 bases and the J gene end by 7 bases; junction bases not matched to a gene: 14. Germline values: CDR1 MNHNS, CDR2 SASEGT. This CDR3 is 14 amino acids long. In DNA, the CDR3 is TGTGCCGTCGGGACTATCGGGACGTGGAATGAGCAGTTCTTC. Amino acids: CAVGTIGTWNEQFF.